This TCR beta chain was captured in a study of blood T cell repertoires in COVID-19. Study at large: The study drew acute and convalescent COVID-19 samples from the United States, Italy and Spain. T cells, B-cell-depleted T cells, or PBMCs provided the cDNA or gDNA that served as material.

Original analysis: Amplification of reference gene primers was used by the study to estimate nucleated cell counts. TCRdb keeps only in-frame clones here, not all; method: immunoSEQ multiplex PCR. V and J calls and clone size are as listed in that table; D and trimming were resolved from the DNA. The sample contains around 150,000 clones, around 80% of which appear only once. Germline CDR1 reads LGHDT; CDR2 reads YNNKEL (reference sequence). Trimming pared 1 base from V and 8 bases from J, leaving 9 bases between. CDR3 length: 14 amino acids. Sequenced: peripheral blood. J is TRBJ1-6 and V is TRBV3-1 (or the pseudogene TRBV3-2); D might be TRBD1 (6 bases). The TCR comes from an elderly woman with acute or convalescent COVID-19. CDR3 bases: TGTGCCAGCAGCCAAGGGACAGCCTATTCACCCCTCCACTTT. This translates into CASSQGTAYSPLHF.